These 6 T cell receptor beta chains were all obtained from the same sample, sequenced in a study of beta chain features in type 1 diabetes. The whole isolated RNA underwent reverse transcription, so sequencing captured expressed TCRB transcripts. Sequencing used immunoSEQ multiplex PCR; TCRdb keeps in-frame clones, though not all of them. This table has some 150,000 clones, around 7% appearing once. Sequenced input: central memory CD4+ T cells from blood. The receptors here all came from a woman aged 25-40 years in good health.

This chain links TRBV6-6 with TRBJ2-1, with D uncertain. This CDR3 region has 13 residues. Germline V CDR1 and CDR2: MNHNY, SVGAGI (reference sequence). Trimming took 5 bases from V and 4 from J, leaving 9 bases between them. CDR3 sequence (DNA): TGTGCCAGCAGTCCACCAGAATACAATGAGCAGTTCTTC. This codes for CASSPPEYNEQFF.

This clone has a handful of counts. The chain recombines TRBV28 with TRBJ1-2; a weak D match, TRBD1 (5 bases). Trimming stripped 7 bases from V and 8 bases from J, with 20 bases between. CDR1 is MDHEN, CDR2 SYDVKM, per germline. The CDR3 loop spans 14 amino acids. The CDR3 bases are TGTGCCAGCACCCTACCGCGGGGACTAGGGGGCTACACCTTC. Its translation: CASTLPRGLGGYTF.

J is TRBJ2-1 and V is TRBV2, with D possibly TRBD1 on 6 matching bases. Germline CDR1 reads SNHLY; CDR2 reads FYNNEI. Trimming left V 4 bases short and J 4 bases short, with 8 bases between. The CDR3 has 13 amino acids. CDR3 sequence: CASSVQGYNEQFF. The DNA for the CDR3 is TGTGCCAGCAGTGTACAGGGTTACAATGAGCAGTTCTTC.

Remarks on this clone: Germline and junction disagree at one end, which may indicate a read error. The V gene is TRBV7-7, the J gene TRBJ2-1; D may be TRBD1 (6 bases). From germline, CDR1 is SSHAT and CDR2 FNYEAQ (reference sequence). The CDR3 spans 16 residues. The CDR3 DNA follows: TGTGCTAGCAGCCGTTTAACCGGGACACCTTACAATGAGCAGTTCTTC. Amino acids: CASSRLTGTPYNEQFF.

The chain recombines TRBV2 with TRBJ2-3; possibly TRBD2 for D (6 bases). The V end lost 4 bases, the J end lost 6 bases, and 17 bases lay between the germline ends. The CDR3 runs 15 residues. Germline V gives CDR1 SNHLY, CDR2 FYNNEI. CDR3 loop: CASSVAGTSGDTQYF. In DNA form, the CDR3 reads TGTGCCAGCAGTGTTGCGGGGACCTCCGGCGATACGCAGTATTTT.

A few counts support this clone. The V gene is TRBV28, the J gene TRBJ2-5, with D tentatively TRBD2 (5 bases). Germline V gene sequence: CDR1 MDHEN, CDR2 SYDVKM. Trimming pared 2 bases from V and 5 bases from J, leaving 12 bases between. The CDR3 is 14 residues long. This CDR3 is CASSLVGRGETQYF. CDR3 coding DNA: TGTGCCAGCAGTTTAGTAGGGAGAGGGGAGACCCAGTACTTC.